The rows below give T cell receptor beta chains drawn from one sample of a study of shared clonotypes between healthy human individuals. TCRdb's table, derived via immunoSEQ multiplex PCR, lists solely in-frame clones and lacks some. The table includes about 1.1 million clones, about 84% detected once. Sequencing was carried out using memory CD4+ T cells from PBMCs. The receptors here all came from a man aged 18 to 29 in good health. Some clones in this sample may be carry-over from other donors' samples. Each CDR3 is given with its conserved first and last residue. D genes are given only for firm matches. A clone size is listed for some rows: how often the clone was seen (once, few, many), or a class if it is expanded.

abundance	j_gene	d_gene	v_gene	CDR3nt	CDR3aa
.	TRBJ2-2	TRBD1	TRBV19	TGTGCCAGTAGTTCCGGGACAGGGGGCGCGTGGACCGGGGAGCTGTTTTTT	CASSSGTGGAWTGELFF
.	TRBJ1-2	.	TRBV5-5	TGTGCCAGCAGCTTGGGAGGGGACGATGGCTACACCTTC	CASSLGGDDGYTF
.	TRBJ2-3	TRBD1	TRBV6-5	TGTGCCAGCTGGGACAGCAGCACAGATACGCAGTATTTT	CASWDSSTDTQYF
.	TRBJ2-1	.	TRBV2	TGTGCCAGCAGCGACCGGAGGGCGACCGACAATGAGCAGTTCTTC	CASSDRRATDNEQFF
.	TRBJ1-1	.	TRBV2	TGTGCCAGCACCCGGGGATTGAACACTGAAGCTTTCTTT	CASTRGLNTEAFF
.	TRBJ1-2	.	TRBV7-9	TGTGCCAGCAGCCCATGGATAGCTAACTATGGCTACACCTTC	CASSPWIANYGYTF
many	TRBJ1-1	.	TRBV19	TGTGCCAGTAGTATTGAGGGAACGAACACTGAAGCTTTCTTT	CASSIEGTNTEAFF
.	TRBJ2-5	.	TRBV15	TGTGCCACCAGCAGAGGGGGCGGGGAGACCCAGTACTTC	CATSRGGGETQYF
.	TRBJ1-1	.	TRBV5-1	TGCGCCAGCACTTTTTTGACGGGGAACACTGAAGCTTTCTTT	CASTFLTGNTEAFF
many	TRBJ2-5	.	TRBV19	TGTGCCAGTAGTATCGGGGATTCGGAGACCCAGTACTTC	CASSIGDSETQYF
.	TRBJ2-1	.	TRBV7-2	TGTGCCAGCAGCTTAGTACGGCAGAACAATGAGCAGTTCTTC	CASSLVRQNNEQFF
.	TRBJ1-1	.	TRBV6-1	TGTGCCAGCGATGTGGGTTACACTGAAGCTTTCTTT	CASDVGYTEAFF
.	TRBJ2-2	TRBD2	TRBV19	TGTGCCAGTAGTATTTACGGGACTAGCGGAAAAACCGGGGAGCTGTTTTTT	CASSIYGTSGKTGELFF
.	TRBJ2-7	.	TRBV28	TGTGCCAGCAGTCCAGAAAATGGACAGAGCTACGAGCAGTACTTC	CASSPENGQSYEQYF
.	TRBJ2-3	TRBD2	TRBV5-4	TGTGCCAGCAGCGATTCTGCGGGAGCCCCCACAGATACGCAGTATTTT	CASSDSAGAPTDTQYF
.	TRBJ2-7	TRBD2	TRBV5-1	TGCGCCAGCAGCTTGGGCGGTAGCGGGAGTTACGAGCAGTACTTC	CASSLGGSGSYEQYF
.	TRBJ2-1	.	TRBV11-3	TGTGCCAGCAGCAATCCCCCGCGGGGTGAGCAGTTCTTC	CASSNPPRGEQFF
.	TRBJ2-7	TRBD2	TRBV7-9	TGTGCCAGCAGCCCCCGGACTAGCGGGACCGGCTACGAGCAGTACTTC	CASSPRTSGTGYEQYF
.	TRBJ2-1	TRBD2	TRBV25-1	TGTGCCAGCAGTGGCAGCGGGAGGGGTAATGAGCAGTTCTTC	CASSGSGRGNEQFF
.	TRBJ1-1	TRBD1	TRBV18	TGTGCCAGCTCACCAGACAGGGGGGCCACTGAAGCTTTCTTT	CASSPDRGATEAFF
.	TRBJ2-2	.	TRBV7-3	TGTGCCAGCAGCTTAGGTGGCAGGGCGGAGTACGGGGAGCTGTTTTTT	CASSLGGRAEYGELFF
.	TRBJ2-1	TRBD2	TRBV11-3	TGTGCCAGCAGCCCCGGGACTAGCGGGAGAGGAGAGCAGTTCTTC	CASSPGTSGRGEQFF
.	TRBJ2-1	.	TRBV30	TGTGCCTGGAGTGTAACTCCAGGGTTCAAAGGCTACAATGAGCAGTTCTTC	CAWSVTPGFKGYNEQFF
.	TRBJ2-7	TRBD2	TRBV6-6	TGTGCCAGCAGTTCTCGTCCGGGGGGCGAGCAGTACTTC	CASSSRPGGEQYF
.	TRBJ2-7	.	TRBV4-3	TGCGCCAGCAGCCAAGCCCCAGAAATTACCTACGAGCAGTACTTC	CASSQAPEITYEQYF
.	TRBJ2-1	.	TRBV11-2	TGTGCCAGCAGCTTAGAATACGGTGGGCAGTTCTTC	CASSLEYGGQFF
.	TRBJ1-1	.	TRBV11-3	TGTGCCAGCAGCTTAGGGGGTCCGGGGAACACTGAAGCTTTCTTT	CASSLGGPGNTEAFF
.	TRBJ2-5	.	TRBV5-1	TGCGCCAGCAGTTTTGCCCAAGAGACCCAGTACTTC	CASSFAQETQYF
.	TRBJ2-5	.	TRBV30	TGTGCCTGGAGCGCAGGGGTGGTTAAGACCCAGTACTTC	CAWSAGVVKTQYF
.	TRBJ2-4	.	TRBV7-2	TGTGCCAGCAGCTTACGAGAGGGCCAAAACATTCAGTACTTC	CASSLREGQNIQYF
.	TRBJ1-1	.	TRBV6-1	TGTGCCAGCAGTGGGGGGGGCCTCCATCTGACTGAAGCTTTCTTT	CASSGGGLHLTEAFF
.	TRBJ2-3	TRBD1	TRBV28	TGTGCCAGCAGTTTATTCCGACAGGGGTTCACAGATACGCAGTATTTT	CASSLFRQGFTDTQYF
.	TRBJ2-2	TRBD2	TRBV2	TGTGCCAGCAGAAGGGGGTATAGCGGGAGCCTGAACACCGGGGAGCTGTTTTTT	CASRRGYSGSLNTGELFF
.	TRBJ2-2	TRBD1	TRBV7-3	TGTGCCAGCAGCACGGACAGGGCGGCCGGGGAGCTGTTTTTT	CASSTDRAAGELFF
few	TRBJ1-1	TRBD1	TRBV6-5	TGTGCCAGCAGTTCGCCACGGACAGGGGGGCATACTGAAGCTTTCTTT	CASSSPRTGGHTEAFF
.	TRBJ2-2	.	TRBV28	TGTGCCAGCAGTTTAGGCTCCTGGGGAAACACCGGGGAGCTGTTTTTT	CASSLGSWGNTGELFF
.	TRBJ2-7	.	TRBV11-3	TGTGCCAGCAGCCAAAACCCGGACGGGTACGAGCAGTACTTC	CASSQNPDGYEQYF